These 11 T cell receptor beta chains were all obtained from the same sample, sequenced in a study of blood T cell repertoires in COVID-19. Generated by immunoSEQ multiplex PCR, the TCRdb table keeps only in-frame clones and is missing some. The data contain tens of thousands of clones, approximately 88% of them singletons. Sequenced material: peripheral blood. The receptor source for this set is a human donor with active COVID-19. The donor label of this sample is uncertain.

This chain links TRBV6-2 or TRBV6-3 with TRBJ2-5; D call uncertain. V shed 2 bases and J shed 5 bases, with 18 bases lying between them. The CDR3 length is 16 residues. Germline assignment: CDR1 MNHEY and CDR2 SVGEGT. For the CDR3, the DNA is TGTGCCAGCAGTTACGACAAAAACCTTCAGACGGAGACCCAGTACTTC. It yields the protein CASSYDKNLQTETQYF.

This sequence joins TRBV7-9 and TRBJ1-1; D is possibly TRBD1 (5 bases). Germline values: CDR1 SEHNR, CDR2 FQNEAQ (reference sequence). The germline V and J ends were trimmed by 4 bases and 7 bases, with 7 bases remaining between them. There are 11 residues in the CDR3. Written as DNA, the CDR3 is TGTGCCAGCAGCTCCGGGGGTGAAGCTTTCTTT. It encodes CASSSGGEAFF.

This chain joins TRBV6-5 and TRBJ2-3, with D maybe TRBD2 (5 bases). Germline loops: CDR1 MNHEY, CDR2 SVGAGI. V shed 4 bases and J shed 4 bases, with 15 bases lying between them. The CDR3 loop spans 15 amino acids. CDR3 protein: CASSSDSAGPDTQYF. DNA for the CDR3: TGTGCCAGCAGTTCGGACTCCGCGGGCCCAGATACGCAGTATTTT.

The chain employs TRBV7-9 and TRBJ2-2; perhaps TRBD1 as D (6 bases). This CDR3 is 15 amino acids long. Germline CDR1 and CDR2: SEHNR and FQNEAQ (reference sequence). V was clipped by 5 bases and J by 6 bases, with 16 bases between them. CDR3 amino acids: CASSLETGYAGELFF. In DNA, the CDR3 is TGTGCCAGCAGCCTCGAGACAGGCTACGCCGGGGAGCTGTTTTTT.

This sequence joins TRBV3-1 (or the pseudogene TRBV3-2) and TRBJ2-2; D remains ambiguous. The CDR3 loop spans 13 amino acids. Per the germline V gene, CDR1 is LGHDT and CDR2 is YNNKEL (reference sequence). Trimming took off 1 base at V and 5 bases at J, with 5 bases between the two ends. The CDR3 coding sequence is TGTGCCAGCAGCCAAGCCGGGACCGGGGAGCTGTTTTTT. Amino acids: CASSQAGTGELFF.

The chain links TRBV7-9 to TRBJ2-5, with D perhaps matching TRBD1 (6 bases). Germline values: CDR1 SEHNR, CDR2 FQNEAQ (reference sequence). The length of the CDR3 is 15 residues. V lost 1 base and J 2 bases, leaving 11 bases between the germline ends. CDR3 nucleotide sequence: TGTGCCAGCAGCTTAGGGATTCAGGGGCAAGAGACCCAGTACTTC. The encoded protein is CASSLGIQGQETQYF.

This clone was counted a single time. The rearrangement uses TRBV5-1 and TRBJ2-1; 9 nucleotides align to TRBD2. The CDR3 covers 16 residues. The V segment lost 7 bases and the J segment 5 bases; nucleotides outside the gene matches: 13. CDR1 SGHRS and CDR2 YFSETQ come from the germline V gene. The CDR3 reads CASRLLASGVNNEQFF. For the CDR3, the DNA is TGCGCCAGCCGACTTCTAGCTAGCGGGGTTAACAATGAGCAGTTCTTC. The variable domain in full, completed from reference TRBV5-1 and TRBJ2-1, reads KAGVTQTPRYLIKTRGQQVTLSCSPISGHRSVSWYQQTPGQGLQFLFEYFSETQRNKGNFPGRFSGRQFSNSRSEMNVSTLELGDSALYLCASRLLASGVNNEQFFGPGTRLTVL.

This clone was detected only once. The genes are TRBV6-5 and TRBJ1-3; D not resolved. This CDR3 has 16 residues. Trimming took 0 bases from V and 0 from J, leaving 9 bases between them. Germline V CDR1 and CDR2: MNHEY, SVGAGI. The CDR3 region has the DNA TGTGCCAGCAGTTACTCGGCTTTAACCTCTGGAAACACCATATATTTT. Translating it yields CASSYSALTSGNTIYF.

In DNA, the CDR3 is TGTGCCAGCAGCTCACCCGGACTGGGGCAGCCCCAGCATTTT. Amino acid sequence: CASSSPGLGQPQHF. V usage is TRBV7-2 and J usage is TRBJ1-5; unclear D gene. Germline V gene lookup returns CDR1 SGHTA and CDR2 FQGNSA. This CDR3 contains 14 residues. V dropped 4 bases and J dropped 7 bases, with 14 bases sitting between them.

The CDR3 bases are TGTGCCAGCTCATACACCGGGACAGGAGGCACAGATACGCAGTATTTT. Translation: CASSYTGTGGTDTQYF. J is TRBJ2-3 and V is TRBV18; 8 bases align to TRBD1. The V segment lost 5 bases and the J segment 1 base; nucleotides outside the gene matches: 8. The germline gives CDR1 KGHSH, CDR2 LQKENI. There are 16 residues in the CDR3.

The table lists this clone with a count of one. The chain recombines TRBV2 with TRBJ2-3; D is perhaps TRBD2 (7 bases). The CDR3 contains 14 residues. The germline V gene encodes CDR1 SNHLY and CDR2 FYNNEI. V was clipped by 8 bases and J by 1 base, with 13 bases between them. Written as DNA, the CDR3 is TGTGCCAGCTTGGGGGGGGCTGGCACAGATACGCAGTATTTT. Residues: CASLGGAGTDTQYF.